This TCR beta chain was observed in a study of T cells in Graves' hyperthyroidism and ophthalmopathy. Deletions cut 2 bases from V and 4 bases from J, with 11 bases between. Germline loops: CDR1 SNHLY, CDR2 FYNNEI. This CDR3 is 14 amino acids long. TCR beta CDR3 regions were amplified from RNA transcripts. A first-round RT-PCR of the TCR CDR3 used the HTBI primer set. Each CDR3 protein gets one entry after TCRdb re-called the multiplex PCR reads with MiXCR. The table has 500,000 to 650,000 distinct CDR3 sequences, 46% seen once; the top ten hold about 45%. As for this clonotype: As yet, its antigen is unknown.

General study points: Most clonotypes expanded in the thyroid (above 0.001) were also present in blood. A 13 V-J model separated ophthalmopathy from stable hyperthyroidism. Ophthalmopathy, which appeared later, was predicted by the model a median about 6 months before onset.

Any patient presenting with uncontrolled infection, other autoimmune disease, pregnancy or lactation was left out. The material sequenced was peripheral blood or thyroid tissue (not recorded which). This sequence originates from an adult woman with Graves' disease, either hyperthyroidism or ophthalmopathy (not recorded which). This chain links TRBV2 with TRBJ1-1, with a weak D call TRBD1 (6 bases). The CDR3 is CASSERTVGTEAFF. Here the CDR3 DNA reads TGTGCCAGCAGTGAAAGGACAGTGGGCACTGAAGCTTTCTTT. The variable domain in full, with the rest retrieved from reference TRBV2 and TRBJ1-1, is EPEVTQTPSHQVTQMGQEVILRCVPISNHLYFYWYRQILGQKVEFLVSFYNNEISEKSEIFDDQFSVERPDGSNFTLKIRSTKLEDSAMYFCASSERTVGTEAFFGQGTRLTVV.